The 24 T cell receptor beta chains below come from one sample, sequenced in a study of CD8 T cells in ankylosing spondylitis. Using its own MiXCR run on the 5' RACE reads, TCRdb lists one record per CDR3 protein. Of a few hundred thousand distinct CDR3 sequences in the sample, 18% were seen once. Sequencing was done on a sample of blood, either unsorted or a sorted T cell fraction (not recorded which). The receptors were sampled from a male donor with ankylosing spondylitis or in good health (not recorded which).

V is TRBV7-8 and J is TRBJ1-1; D ambiguous. Trimming stripped 0 bases from V and 6 bases from J, with 8 bases between. Germline CDR1 is SGHVS and CDR2 is FQNEAQ. The CDR3 has 13 residues. The DNA of the CDR3 is TGTGCCAGCAGCTTAGCGGCAGACCCTGAAGCTTTCTTT. This sequence encodes CASSLAADPEAFF.

V and J are TRBV5-6 and TRBJ2-1, with a weak D call TRBD1 (6 bases). Looked up from germline, CDR1 is SGHDT and CDR2 is YYEEEE. CDR3 length equals 15 residues. Trimming left V 4 bases short and J 0 bases short, with 11 bases between. The CDR3 bases are TGTGCCAGCAGCCCAGGGGCTCCCTCCTACAATGAGCAGTTCTTC. This gives the protein CASSPGAPSYNEQFF. Drawing the rest from reference TRBV5-6 and TRBJ2-1, the complete variable domain is DAGVTQSPTHLIKTRGQQVTLRCSPKSGHDTVSWYQQALGQGPQFIFQYYEEEERQRGNFPDRFSGHQFPNYSSELNVNALLLGDSALYLCASSPGAPSYNEQFFGPGTRLTVL.

At least ten counts were recorded for this clonotype. CDR3 nucleotide sequence: TGCAGCGTTGTTACGGTGAACACCGGGGAGCTGTTTTTT. Protein product: CSVVTVNTGELFF. The chain recombines TRBV29-1 with TRBJ2-2; D is ambiguous. This CDR3 spans 13 amino acids. V lost 4 bases to trimming and J lost 1 base, with 7 bases between them. CDR1 and CDR2 (germline): SQVTM, ANQGSEA.

The V gene is TRBV6-5, the J gene TRBJ2-2; D is perhaps TRBD2 (6 bases). CDR1 is MNHEY and CDR2 is SVGAGI in the germline V gene. There are 15 residues in the CDR3. V lost 1 base, J lost 6 bases, and 12 bases lay in between. The CDR3 region has the DNA TGTGCCAGCAGTTACTGGGACGGGAGTTCCGGGGAGCTGTTTTTT. It encodes CASSYWDGSSGELFF.

The chain employs TRBV20-1 and TRBJ1-5, with 10 bases aligning to TRBD1. CDR1 and CDR2 (germline): DFQATT, SNEGSKA (reference sequence). Trimming took 1 base from V and 0 from J; bases not matched to a gene: 9. This CDR3 region has 18 residues. The CDR3 region is CSARGSGQGSYSNQPQHF. CDR3 DNA: TGCAGTGCTAGAGGCTCGGGACAGGGGTCTTATAGCAATCAGCCCCAGCATTTT.

The chain employs TRBV20-1 and TRBJ2-4; D possibly corresponds to TRBD1 (5 bases). This CDR3 has 15 amino acids. Per the germline V gene, CDR1 is DFQATT and CDR2 is SNEGSKA (reference sequence). With 3 bases removed from V and 2 bases from J, the gap between germline ends came to 14 bases. This chain's CDR3 is CSARAQGFSKNIQYF. The CDR3, as DNA: TGCAGTGCTAGGGCGCAGGGCTTCTCCAAAAACATTCAGTACTTC.

The chain combines TRBV9 with TRBJ2-7; no clear D gene. Trimming cost V 4 bases and J 5 bases, with 19 bases left between them. The CDR3 is 15 amino acids. Germline V gives CDR1 SGDLS, CDR2 YYNGEE. The CDR3 coding sequence is TGTGCCAGCAGCCCCTCCACTGACTCCGACCACGAGCAGTACTTC. It yields the protein CASSPSTDSDHEQYF.

This chain links TRBV27 with TRBJ2-7; D ambiguous. Trimming stripped 5 bases from V and 0 bases from J, with 17 bases between. The CDR3 extends over 16 amino acids. Germline CDR1 and CDR2: MNHEY and SMNVEV (reference sequence). The CDR3 region is CASSPSIGKISYEQYF. In DNA form, the CDR3 reads TGTGCCAGCAGTCCCTCGATTGGAAAAATCTCCTACGAGCAGTACTTC.

This clonotype was counted between two and nine times. The chain combines TRBV7-9 with TRBJ1-2, with 7 positions matching TRBD1. Germline-derived CDR1 and CDR2 are SEHNR and FQNEAQ (reference sequence). V shed 5 bases and J 2 bases; nucleotides not matched to a gene: 8. CDR3 length: 15 amino acids. The DNA for the CDR3 is TGTGCCAGCAGCCCAACGACAGGGTTAAACTATGGCTACACCTTC. This sequence encodes CASSPTTGLNYGYTF.

This clonotype appeared a few times. CDR3: CASSQASEYNEQFF. The CDR3, as DNA: TGCGCCAGCAGCCAAGCCTCTGAATACAATGAGCAGTTCTTC. The rearrangement uses TRBV4-1 and TRBJ2-1; D gene uncertain. The CDR3 runs to 14 residues. CDR1 MGHRA and CDR2 YSYEKL come from the germline V gene. Trimming cost V 1 base and J 4 bases, with 8 bases left between them.

Comment on this clonotype: This may come from a read error, since a much larger clone is one base off. CDR3 sequence: CASSLGGTYRYSEQFF. The CDR3 DNA reads TGTGCCAGCAGTTTGGGAGGGACTTACCGCTACAGTGAGCAGTTCTTC. The V call is TRBV27, the J call TRBJ2-1, with 7 nucleotides matching TRBD2. The CDR3 is 16 residues long. Germline V CDR1 and CDR2: MNHEY, SMNVEV (reference sequence).

V is TRBV27 and J is TRBJ1-2; D is perhaps TRBD1 (6 bases). With 0 bases removed from V and 2 bases from J, the gap between germline ends came to 13 bases. Germline CDR1 MNHEY, CDR2 SMNVEV (reference sequence). CDR3 length: 16 amino acids. The CDR3: CASSLSAGERNYGYTF. CDR3 nucleotides: TGTGCCAGCAGTTTATCGGCAGGGGAAAGAAACTATGGCTACACCTTC.

The genes are TRBV4-1 and TRBJ2-7; 7 bases agree with TRBD1. Germline trimming cut 1 base from V and 3 bases from J; bases unmatched to any gene: 6. The germline V gene has CDR1 MGHRA and CDR2 YSYEKL. CDR3 length: 15 residues. CDR3 residues: CASSQAVQGHYEQYF. The CDR3 DNA reads TGCGCCAGCAGCCAAGCAGTACAGGGGCACTACGAGCAGTACTTC.

The chain's CDR3 is CASSTWGGRDTQYF. As DNA, the CDR3 is TGTGCCAGCAGTACCTGGGGGGGGAGAGATACGCAGTATTTT. The rearrangement uses TRBV6-1 and TRBJ2-3; 7 bases line up with TRBD2. Germline CDR1 is MNHNS and CDR2 is SASEGT. V was clipped by 5 bases and J by 5 bases; unmatched bases: 7. The CDR3 is 14 amino acids.

This clonotype was found a few times. V usage is TRBV7-8 and J usage is TRBJ2-3, with D perhaps being TRBD1 or TRBD2 (6 bases each). The V end lost 1 base, the J end lost 6 bases, and 17 bases lay between the germline ends. The CDR3 contains 16 residues. Germline V gene sequence: CDR1 SGHVS, CDR2 FQNEAQ. CDR3 DNA: TGTGCCAGCAGCTTAGTGGACAGAGGGGGGAGGGATACGCAGTATTTT. It yields the protein CASSLVDRGGRDTQYF. The variable domain in full, completed from reference TRBV7-8 and TRBJ2-3, reads GAGVSQSPRYKVAKRGQDVALRCDPISGHVSLFWYQQALGQGPEFLTYFQNEAQLDKSGLPSDRFFAERPEGSVSTLKIQRTQQEDSAVYLCASSLVDRGGRDTQYFGPGTRLTVL.

A few counts support this clonotype. The gene calls are TRBV6-5 and TRBJ1-1; 8 bases agree with TRBD1. Germline lookup yields CDR1 MNHEY and CDR2 SVGAGI. The CDR3 sequence is 16 residues long. V was pared by 1 base and J by 6 bases, with 10 bases of the junction left unmatched. The DNA for the CDR3 is TGTGCCAGCAGTTACTGGGGTGGTCAGGGGGCAGCTGAAGCTTTCTTT. Protein sequence: CASSYWGGQGAAEAFF.

V gene TRBV11-1 combines with J gene TRBJ2-7; 9 bases map to TRBD2. J was trimmed by 5 bases and V by 5 bases; bases with no gene match: 19. Germline loops: CDR1 SGHAT, CDR2 FQDESV (reference sequence). This CDR3 is built from 18 residues. The DNA for the CDR3 is TGTGCCAGCAGCCACCCTAGGCGGGAGGGCCCTGGACTGCACGAGCAGTACTTC. Protein product: CASSHPRREGPGLHEQYF.

This clonotype turned up a few times. This sequence joins TRBV28 and TRBJ2-7, with 8 bases that match TRBD1. The CDR3 is made up of 16 amino acids. Germline V CDR1 and CDR2: MDHEN, SYDVKM. The V segment lost 3 bases and the J segment 1 base; nucleotides outside the gene matches: 8. The CDR3 region has the DNA TGTGCCAGCAGTTTTGCCCGGGACAGGCCATCCTACGAGCAGTACTTC. Its translation: CASSFARDRPSYEQYF.

This chain links TRBV4-1 with TRBJ2-3; TRBD2 matches 9 bases. The germline V gene encodes CDR1 MGHRA and CDR2 YSYEKL. After removal of 4 bases from V and 1 base from J, the junction contained 12 bases not matched to a gene. The CDR3 sequence is 18 residues long. The CDR3 DNA reads TGCGCCAGCAGCCCCGGGACTAGCCCCGGACCGGGCACAGATACGCAGTATTTT. Translating it yields CASSPGTSPGPGTDTQYF.

This clonotype has a handful of counts. The V gene is TRBV20-1, the J gene TRBJ2-2, with TRBD2 matching 14 bases. This CDR3 has 16 amino acids. V dropped 5 bases and J dropped 5; count of bases not matched to a gene: 7. Germline loops: CDR1 DFQATT, CDR2 SNEGSKA (reference sequence). The CDR3 protein is CSADGTSGRRTGELFF. CDR3 in DNA: TGCAGTGCTGATGGGACTAGCGGGAGAAGGACCGGGGAGCTGTTTTTT.

The table lists this clonotype with many counts. This chain links TRBV29-1 with TRBJ2-1, with 10 positions matching TRBD1. Trimming removed 4 bases from V and 2 bases from J; junction bases left unmatched: 2. Germline V lookup: CDR1 SQVTM, CDR2 ANQGSEA. There are 14 residues in the CDR3. CDR3: CSVVGTGAYNEQFF. Written as DNA, the CDR3 is TGCAGCGTTGTAGGGACAGGGGCCTACAATGAGCAGTTCTTC.

The V call is TRBV6-2 or TRBV6-3, the J call TRBJ2-1; unclear D gene. CDR3 length equals 13 residues. CDR1 MNHEY and CDR2 SVGEGT come from the germline V gene. V lost 6 bases and J lost 5, with 11 bases in between. The CDR3: CASSFYRDNEQFF. The CDR3 coding sequence is TGTGCCAGCAGCTTCTACCGGGACAATGAGCAGTTCTTC.

This chain connects TRBV29-1 to TRBJ2-5; TRBD1 or TRBD2 may be the D gene (5 bases each). Per germline, CDR1 SQVTM and CDR2 ANQGSEA. The V end lost 3 bases, the J end lost 4 bases, and 9 bases lay between the germline ends. This CDR3 comprises 12 residues. The CDR3 coding sequence is TGCAGCGTTGAGGGGGTTGTAGAGACCCAGTACTTC. Translating it yields CSVEGVVETQYF.

The chain links TRBV7-9 to TRBJ2-5; no clear D gene. Trimming shortened V by 2 bases and J by 13 bases, and 14 bases separated the two germline ends. The CDR3 is made up of 12 amino acids. Germline V lookup: CDR1 SEHNR, CDR2 FQNEAQ (reference sequence). CDR3 loop: CASSLLQAQAYF. For the CDR3, the DNA is TGTGCCAGCAGCTTACTCCAGGCCCAGGCGTACTTC. Supplemented by reference TRBV7-9 and TRBJ2-5, the full variable domain reads DTGVSQNPRHKITKRGQNVTFRCDPISEHNRLYWYRQTLGQGPEFLTYFQNEAQLEKSRLLSDRFSAERPKGSFSTLEIQRTEQGDSAMYLCASSLLQAQAYFGPGTRLLVL.